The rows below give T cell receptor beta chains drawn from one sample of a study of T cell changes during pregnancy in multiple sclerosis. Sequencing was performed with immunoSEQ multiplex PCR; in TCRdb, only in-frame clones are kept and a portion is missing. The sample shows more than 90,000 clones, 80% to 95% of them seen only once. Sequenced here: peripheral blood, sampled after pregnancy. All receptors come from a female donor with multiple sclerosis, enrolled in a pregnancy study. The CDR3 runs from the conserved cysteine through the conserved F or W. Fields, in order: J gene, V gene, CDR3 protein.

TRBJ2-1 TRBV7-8 CASSLMRTSGDEQFF
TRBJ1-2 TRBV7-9 CASSPGGTVDGYTF
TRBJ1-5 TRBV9 CASSAQGTLNQPQHF
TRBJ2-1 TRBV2 CASSVPASGAAEQFF
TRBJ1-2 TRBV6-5 CASSHRSLEGYTF
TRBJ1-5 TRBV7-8 CASSQLKNQPQHF
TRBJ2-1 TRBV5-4 CASSLGIAEGYNEQFF
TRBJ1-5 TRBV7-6 CASSLGTTAPNQPQHF
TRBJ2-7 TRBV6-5 CASKHGSLEQYF
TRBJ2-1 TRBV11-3 CASSLETTGRGGEQFF
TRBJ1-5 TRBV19 CASSMYAVSSNQPQHF
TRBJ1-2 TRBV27 CASRPQGKGVGGYTF
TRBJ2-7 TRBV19 CASSIGPGIPYEQYF
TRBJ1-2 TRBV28 CASRTRTGNYGYTF
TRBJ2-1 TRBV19 CASSMGGNNEQFF
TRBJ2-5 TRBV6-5 CASSYSGGETQYF
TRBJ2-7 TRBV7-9 CASSLGGRGKYEQYF
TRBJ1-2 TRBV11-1 CASSLGDYYGYTF
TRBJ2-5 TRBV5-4 CASSLQAGQETQYF
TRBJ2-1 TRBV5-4 CASSQTSGGENEQFF
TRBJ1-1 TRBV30 CASFRGYTEAFF
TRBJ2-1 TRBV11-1 CASSLQYWRGNEQFF
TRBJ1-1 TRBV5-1 CASSPRTDMNTEAFF